This T cell receptor beta chain derives from a study of blood T cell repertoires in COVID-19. TCRdb keeps only in-frame clones here, not all; method: immunoSEQ multiplex PCR. The repertoire includes about 190,000 clones, around 89% of them detected once, and 0.6% to 0.8% sits in the top ten. V dropped 6 bases and J dropped 5 bases, with 16 bases sitting between them. From germline, CDR1 is LNHDA and CDR2 SQIVND (reference sequence). The CDR3 is 15 residues long. The sequence was collected from a man aged 50 to 60 with acute or convalescent COVID-19. Source material: peripheral blood. This chain links TRBV19 with TRBJ2-2, with D possibly matching TRBD2 (6 bases). DNA for the CDR3: TGTGCCAGTAGAGCCGGGACTGGACGTACCGGGGAGCTGTTTTTT. Translating gives CASRAGTGRTGELFF.